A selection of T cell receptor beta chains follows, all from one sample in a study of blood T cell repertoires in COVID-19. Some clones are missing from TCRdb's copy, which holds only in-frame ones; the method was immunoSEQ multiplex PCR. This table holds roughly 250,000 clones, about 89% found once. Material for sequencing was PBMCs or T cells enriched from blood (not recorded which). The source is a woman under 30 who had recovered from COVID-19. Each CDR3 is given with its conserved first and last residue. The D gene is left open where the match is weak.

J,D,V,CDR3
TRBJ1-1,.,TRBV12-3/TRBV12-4,CASSFSPWEAFF
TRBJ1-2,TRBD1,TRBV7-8,CASSGQGRYGYTF
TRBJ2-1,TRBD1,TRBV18,CATQGAVGSYNEQFF
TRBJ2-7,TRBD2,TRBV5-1,CASSLGTSGSSEQYF
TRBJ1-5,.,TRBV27,CASSHRENQPQHF
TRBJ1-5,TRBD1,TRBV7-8,CASSETGRDRGGQPQHF
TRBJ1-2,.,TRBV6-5,CATHTGIGYTF
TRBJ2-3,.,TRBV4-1,CASSQENSGGSDTDTQYF
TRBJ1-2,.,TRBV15,CATSRDRTDGYTF
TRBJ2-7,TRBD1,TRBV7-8,CASSLSPTGMGSYEQYF
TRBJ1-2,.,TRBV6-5,CASTRGAGGYTF
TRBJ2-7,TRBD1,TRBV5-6,CASSLFQGAIPYEQYF
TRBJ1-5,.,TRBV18,CASSPGVLNQPQHF
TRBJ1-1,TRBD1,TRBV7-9,CASSMGQGAFANTEAFF
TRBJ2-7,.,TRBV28,CASSLSGFYEQYF
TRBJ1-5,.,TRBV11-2,CASSLDPGVSNQPQHF
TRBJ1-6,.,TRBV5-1,CASSLVPAGQNSPLHF
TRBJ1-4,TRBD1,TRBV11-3,CASSSQGITNEKLFF
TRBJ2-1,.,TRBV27,CASSLSAGGNYNEQFF
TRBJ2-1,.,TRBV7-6,CASSPQGGAYNEQFF